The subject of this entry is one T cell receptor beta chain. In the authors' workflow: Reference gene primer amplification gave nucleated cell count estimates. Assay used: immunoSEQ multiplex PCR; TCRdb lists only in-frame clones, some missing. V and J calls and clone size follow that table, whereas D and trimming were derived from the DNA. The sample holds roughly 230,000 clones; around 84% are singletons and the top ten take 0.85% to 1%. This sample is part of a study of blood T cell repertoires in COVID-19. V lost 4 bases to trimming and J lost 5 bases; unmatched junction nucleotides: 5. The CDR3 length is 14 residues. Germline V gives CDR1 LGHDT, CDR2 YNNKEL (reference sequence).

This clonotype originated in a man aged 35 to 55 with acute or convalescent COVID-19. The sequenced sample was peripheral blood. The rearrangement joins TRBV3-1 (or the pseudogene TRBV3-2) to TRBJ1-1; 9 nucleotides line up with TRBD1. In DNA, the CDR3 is TGTGCCAGCAGCCTGGGACAGGGTGGGACTGAAGCTTTCTTT. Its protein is CASSLGQGGTEAFF.